The clone carrying this TCR beta chain was picked up a small number of times. Its target is not known. This sample was taken from a study of molecular identifiers for immune sequencing clone quantification. Study observations and caveats: One cell's worth of spiked Jurkat TCR RNA was reportedly detectable among about a million naive cells.

Previously described methods with listed TCR primers produced the bulk TCR libraries. TCRdb re-called the PCR reads through MiXCR, storing one row per CDR3 protein. Of 460,000 or so distinct CDR3 sequences in the sample, about 20% were seen once. Germline lookup yields CDR1 SGHAT and CDR2 FQNNGV. This CDR3 has 14 amino acids. Germline trimming cut 5 bases from V and 7 bases from J; bases unmatched to any gene: 10. The material sequenced was naive CD8+ T cells from blood, with Jurkat cell RNA spiked in. The subset was: FACS-sorted CD8+CD4-CCR7+CD45RA+ naive T cells. The clonotype originates from a human donor in good health. Some libraries in this study had Jurkat cell RNA spiked in. The chain couples TRBV11-2 to TRBJ1-1; TRBD1 matches at 7 bases. CDR3: CASSAHRGGFEAFF. The CDR3, as DNA: TGTGCCAGCAGCGCACACAGGGGAGGTTTTGAAGCTTTCTTT.